This T cell receptor (beta chain) was obtained from a study of blood T cell repertoires in COVID-19. Study details: Researchers got acute and convalescent COVID-19 samples from the United States, Italy and Spain. The cDNA or gDNA used as material had been derived from T cells, B-cell-depleted T cells, or PBMCs.

V was shortened by 5 bases and J by 8 bases, with 12 bases between the two germline ends. The CDR3 contains 12 residues. Germline V gives CDR1 MNHEY, CDR2 SMNVEV (reference sequence). In the original workflow: Quantification of nucleated cells was approximated via reference gene primer amplification. Produced via immunoSEQ multiplex PCR; TCRdb's table is partial and in-frame only. V, J and clone size derive from that table, while D and trimming were established from the DNA sequence. This table holds 150,000 or so clones, over 80% found once. This chain joins TRBV27 and TRBJ1-2, with D unresolved. The TCR was taken from an elderly man with acute or convalescent COVID-19. The source material was peripheral blood. The CDR3 sequence: CASSAAGRGYTF. CDR3 DNA: TGTGCCAGCAGTGCCGCGGGGAGGGGCTACACCTTC.